This TCR beta chain was observed in a study of glioma-infiltrating T cells. About this clonotype: What it recognizes is unknown.

The study's findings and limits: Only very few CDR3 sequences appeared in both tissue and blood.

The iRepertoire nested amplicon-rescue multiplex PCR amplified TCR alpha and beta CDR3s from RNA. TCRdb processed the multiplex PCR reads anew with MiXCR; each CDR3 protein has one entry. In the table there are about 45,000 distinct CDR3 sequences, approximately 20% of which are singletons. Sequencing was carried out using glioma tissue, nonneoplastic brain tissue, or PBMCs (not recorded which). The TCR comes from a human donor with low-grade glioma or glioblastoma, undergoing nonglioma brain surgery, or in good health (not recorded which).

The CDR3 loop is CASSPTGTTEAFF. CDR3 coding DNA: TGTGCCAGCAGCCCCACAGGGACCACTGAAGCTTTCTTT. V gene TRBV5-6 combines with J gene TRBJ1-1, with D perhaps matching TRBD1 (6 bases). The CDR3 loop spans 13 amino acids. Trimming stripped 4 bases from V and 4 bases from J, with 11 bases between. Germline loops: CDR1 SGHDT, CDR2 YYEEEE.